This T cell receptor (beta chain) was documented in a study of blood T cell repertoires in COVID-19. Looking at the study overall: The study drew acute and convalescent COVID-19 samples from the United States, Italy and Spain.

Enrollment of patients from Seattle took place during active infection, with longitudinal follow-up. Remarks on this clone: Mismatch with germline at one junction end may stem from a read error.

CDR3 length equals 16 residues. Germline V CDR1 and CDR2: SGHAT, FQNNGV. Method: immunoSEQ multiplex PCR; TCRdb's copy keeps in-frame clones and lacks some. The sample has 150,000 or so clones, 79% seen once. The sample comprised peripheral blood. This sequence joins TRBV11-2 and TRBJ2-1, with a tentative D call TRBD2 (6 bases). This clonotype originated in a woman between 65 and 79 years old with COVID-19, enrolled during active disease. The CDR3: CASSFTLARTGNDQFF. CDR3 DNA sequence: TGTGCCAGCAGCTTCACGCTAGCGCGGACCGGCAATGACCAGTTCTTC.